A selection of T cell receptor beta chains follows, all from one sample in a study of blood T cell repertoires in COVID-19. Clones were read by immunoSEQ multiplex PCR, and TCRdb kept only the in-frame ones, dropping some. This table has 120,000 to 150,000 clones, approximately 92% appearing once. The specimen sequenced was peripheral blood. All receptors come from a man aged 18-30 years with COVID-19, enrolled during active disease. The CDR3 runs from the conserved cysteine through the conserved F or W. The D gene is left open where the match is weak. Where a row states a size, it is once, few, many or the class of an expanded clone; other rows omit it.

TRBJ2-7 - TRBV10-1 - TGCGCCAGCAGTGAGTCTGGGGAGTACGAGCAGTACTTC CASSESGEYEQYF
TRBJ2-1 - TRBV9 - TGTGCCAGCAGCGCGCCACAGGGAAATGAGCAGTTCTTC CASSAPQGNEQFF
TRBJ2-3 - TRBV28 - TGTGCCAGCAGTTTTGTGGCAGGGGGAGGCCCAGATACGCAGTATTTT CASSFVAGGGPDTQYF
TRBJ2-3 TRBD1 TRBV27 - TGTGCCAGCAGTTTAGGGGGACAGGTAGCTAGCACAGATACGCAGTATTTT CASSLGGQVASTDTQYF
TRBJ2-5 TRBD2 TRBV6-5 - TGTGCCATTCTAGCGGGACTGGAGACCCAGTACTTC CAILAGLETQYF
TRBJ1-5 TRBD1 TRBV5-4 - TGTGCCAGCAGTTCCGGGACAGGTGACAATCAGCCCCAGCATTTT CASSSGTGDNQPQHF
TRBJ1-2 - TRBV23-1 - TGCGCCAGCAGTCCCCGACAAAGGCTCCCGGGCTACACCTTC CASSPRQRLPGYTF
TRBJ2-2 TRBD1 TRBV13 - TGTGCCAGCAGCTTAATGCGGACAGGGGTCACCGGGGAGCTGTTTTTT CASSLMRTGVTGELFF
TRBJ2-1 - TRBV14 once TGTGCCAGCAGCCAAAGGCCGTCTGCGGATGAGCAGTTCTTC CASSQRPSADEQFF
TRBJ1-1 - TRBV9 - TGTGCCAGCAGCGGCGGGGGAGACACTGAAGCTTTCTTT CASSGGGDTEAFF
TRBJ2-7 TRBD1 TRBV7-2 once TGTGCCAGCAGCTGGACAGGGAACACCCCTCGGGAGCAGTACTTC CASSWTGNTPREQYF
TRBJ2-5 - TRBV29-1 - TGCAGCGTCGTAACACAGGGAATCCAGTACTTC CSVVTQGIQYF
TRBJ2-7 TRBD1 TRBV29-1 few TGCAGCGTTGATCTCCTGACAGGGGGACACGAGCAGTACTTC CSVDLLTGGHEQYF
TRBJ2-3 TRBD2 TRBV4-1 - TGCGCCAGCAGCCAAGGGCCAGCGGGAGCGGCAGATACGCAGTATTTT CASSQGPAGAADTQYF
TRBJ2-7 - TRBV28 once TGTGCCAGCAGCCGAGGCCGACAGGAGAAGTACGAGCAGTACTTC CASSRGRQEKYEQYF
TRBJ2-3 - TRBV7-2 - TGTGCCAGCAGCCCGGAAGGTCGGGGAGATACGCAGTATTTT CASSPEGRGDTQYF
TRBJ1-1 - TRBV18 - TGTGCCAGCTCAACCCCCCGAGGTTCCGTACGAGCTTTCTTT CASSTPRGSVRAFF
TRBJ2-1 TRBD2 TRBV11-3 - TGTGCCAGCAGCTCCCTAGCGGGAGTCCCCTACAATGAGCAGTTCTTC CASSSLAGVPYNEQFF
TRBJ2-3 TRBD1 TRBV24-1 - TGTGCCACCAGTGATTCCGGAGACAGGGGAACAGATACGCAGTATTTT CATSDSGDRGTDTQYF
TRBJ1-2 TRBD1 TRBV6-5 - TGTGCCAGCAGGAGGACAGGGTCGGACTATGGCTACACCTTC CASRRTGSDYGYTF
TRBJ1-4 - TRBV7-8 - TGTGCCAGCAGCTTAGATACCCTTAAGATAGTTGCAACTAATGAAAAACTGCTTTTT CASSLDTLKIVATNEKLLF
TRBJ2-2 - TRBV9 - TGTGCCAGCAGCGTCGGCGGTGAAGACGGGGAGCTGTTTTTT CASSVGGEDGELFF
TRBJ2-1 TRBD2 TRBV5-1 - TGCGCCAGCCGCGGGGGGACTAGCGGGGGCTACAATGAGCAGTTCTTC CASRGGTSGGYNEQFF
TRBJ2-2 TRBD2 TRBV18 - TGTGCCAGCTCATCGGCTCTAGCGGGCTCGAACACCGGGGAGCTGTTTTTT CASSSALAGSNTGELFF
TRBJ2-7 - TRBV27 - TGTGCCAGCAGTTTATGGGCAGGGGAGAATTTTTACGAGCAGTACTTC CASSLWAGENFYEQYF
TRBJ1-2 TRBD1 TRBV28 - TGTGCCAGCAGCCCACCCGACAGGGCTTATCGCTATGGCTACACCTTC CASSPPDRAYRYGYTF
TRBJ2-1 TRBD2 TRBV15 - TGTGCCACCAGCAGAGTCCCTAGCGGGAGGGGATCCTACAATGAGCAGTTCTTC CATSRVPSGRGSYNEQFF
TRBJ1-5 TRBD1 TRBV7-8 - TGTGCCAGCAGCCCCGACAGGGGTGGTGGGAATCAGCCCCAGCATTTT CASSPDRGGGNQPQHF
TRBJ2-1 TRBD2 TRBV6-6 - TGTGCCACCACAACCGGGACTAGCTCCTACAATGAGCAGTTCTTC CATTTGTSSYNEQFF
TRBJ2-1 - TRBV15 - TGTGCCACCAGCAGAGTGGTTCGGGATGCCGGGCATGAGCAGTTCTTC CATSRVVRDAGHEQFF
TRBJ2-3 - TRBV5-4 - TGTGCCAGCAGCCAACAGCAGGCTAGCACAGATACGCAGTATTTT CASSQQQASTDTQYF
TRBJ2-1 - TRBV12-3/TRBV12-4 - TGTGCCAGCAGTTTTTTGGAGGGGGAGCAGTTCTTC CASSFLEGEQFF
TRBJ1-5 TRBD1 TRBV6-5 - TGTGCCAGCAGAACAGGGGCCCATCAGCCCCAGCATTTT CASRTGAHQPQHF
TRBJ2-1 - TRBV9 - TGTGCCAGCAGCGCTCACTCTTCCGGGACACCTTCCTACAATGAGCAGTTCTTC CASSAHSSGTPSYNEQFF
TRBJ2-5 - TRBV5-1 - TGCGCCAGCAGGCCCATCTACAGGCAAGACGGGGAGACCCAGTACTTC CASRPIYRQDGETQYF
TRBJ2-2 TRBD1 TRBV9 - TGTGCCAGCAGCTCGAGGACAGGGAACACCGGGGAGCTGTTTTTT CASSSRTGNTGELFF
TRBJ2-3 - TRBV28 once TGTGCCAGCAGTCGACCGGGGGATACGCAGTATTTT CASSRPGDTQYF
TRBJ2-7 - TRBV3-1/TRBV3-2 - TGTGCCAGCAGCCAAGAAATAGCCGACCGCTCCTACGAGCAGTACTTC CASSQEIADRSYEQYF
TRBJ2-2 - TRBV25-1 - TGTGCCAGCAGTGAATTCAGGGCCACCGGGGAGCTGTTTTTT CASSEFRATGELFF
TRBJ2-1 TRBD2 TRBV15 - TGTGCCACCAGCAGAAGACTAGCGGGAGGGCCGCATGAGCAGTTCTTC CATSRRLAGGPHEQFF
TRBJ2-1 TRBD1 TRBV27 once TGTGCCAGCCTCCCCGGGACAGGTCCTTACAATGAGCAGTTCTTC CASLPGTGPYNEQFF
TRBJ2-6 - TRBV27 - TGTGCCAGCAGGTTGGCCAGGACAGTTGGGGCCAACGTCCTGACTTTC CASRLARTVGANVLTF
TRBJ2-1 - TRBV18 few TGTGCCAGCTCACCACGGCCCGTAGCGGACCCCTACAATGAGCAGTTCTTC CASSPRPVADPYNEQFF